This T cell receptor beta chain came from a study of T-cell reconstitution after alpha-beta-depleted transplantation in children. This clonotype was counted only a few times. Its antigen is as yet unknown. General study results and limits: Elevated TCRbeta diversity at day 60 was traced, in some patients, to surviving recipient T cells and thymic progenitors. Reportedly, only several hundred clones from non-depleted graft cells drove alpha-beta T-cell counts at about two months. T cells produced anew were the main source of T-cell counts and diversity one year after transplant.

Preparation of the TCRbeta library involved a method that used unique molecular identifiers. TCRdb re-called the PCR reads through MiXCR, storing one row per CDR3 protein. Found here are 500,000 to 650,000 distinct CDR3 sequences, 10% to 12% of them singletons; the top ten hold approximately 15%. The length of the CDR3 is 14 residues. V shed 4 bases and J 4 bases; nucleotides not matched to a gene: 4. Looked up from germline, CDR1 is SGHAT and CDR2 is FQNNGV. This specimen was PBMCs, mostly from graft donor cells, taken 180 days after TCRalphabeta/CD19-depleted stem cell transplant. The sequence was collected from a female patient between 2 and 15 years old who had a stem cell transplant for aplastic anemia, so the T cells may come from the graft donor. V gene TRBV11-2 combines with J gene TRBJ2-7; 10 positions match TRBD1. The CDR3 bases are TGTGCCAGCAGCTCGGGACAGGGGAAATACGAGCAGTACTTC. Its translation: CASSSGQGKYEQYF.